This T cell receptor beta chain was observed in a study of follicular helper T cells after annual influenza vaccination. Study summary: After each seasonal flu vaccination, blood came on days 0, 7 and 28. Notes on the study in general: Only about 9.5-22% of analyzed cells yielded productive TCRB sequences.

This clone was detected only a few times. Antigen unknown. Time point denoted: 2015-2016 season, pre-vaccination. Between about 35 and 110 mL of blood was drawn per time point. The repertoire was sequenced with immunoSEQ multiplex PCR; TCRdb's copy has only in-frame clones and lacks some. This sample carries a few thousand clones, over 75% of them seen once, and the ten largest clones take under 2.5%. The sequence was collected from an adult who received the influenza vaccine. The starting material was CXCR5+ CD38- circulating T follicular helper cells from blood, obtained on the day of influenza vaccination. Subset described: circulating Tfh, non-naive CD4+CXCR5+PD-1+ (ICOS+CD38+ or ICOS-CD38-).

The CDR3 spells CASSIRNPGNTIYF. CDR3 coding DNA: TGTGCCAGTAGTATAAGGAACCCTGGAAACACCATATATTTT. The chain links TRBV19 to TRBJ1-3; no reliable D call. Trimming shortened V by 2 bases and J by 2 bases, and 7 bases separated the two germline ends. CDR3 length: 14 residues. Germline V gives CDR1 LNHDA, CDR2 SQIVND (reference sequence).